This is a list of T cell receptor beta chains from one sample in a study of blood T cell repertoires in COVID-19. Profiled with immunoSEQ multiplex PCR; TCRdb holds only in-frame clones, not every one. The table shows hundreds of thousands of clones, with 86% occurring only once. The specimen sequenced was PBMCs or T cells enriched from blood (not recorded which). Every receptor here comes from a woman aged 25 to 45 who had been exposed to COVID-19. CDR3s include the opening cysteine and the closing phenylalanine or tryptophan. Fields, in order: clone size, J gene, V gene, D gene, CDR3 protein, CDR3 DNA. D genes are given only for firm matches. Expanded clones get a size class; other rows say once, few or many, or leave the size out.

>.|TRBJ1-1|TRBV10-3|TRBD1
CAIRPGQGVRGPNTEAFF
TGTGCCATCAGGCCGGGACAGGGTGTGAGGGGGCCGAACACTGAAGCTTTCTTT
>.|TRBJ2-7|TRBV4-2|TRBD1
CASSMWSRDSSYEQYF
TGTGCCAGCAGCATGTGGTCCCGGGACAGCTCCTACGAGCAGTACTTC
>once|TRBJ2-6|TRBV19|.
CASSIQGKDAGANVLTF
TGTGCCAGTAGTATACAGGGTAAAGATGCTGGGGCCAACGTCCTGACTTTC
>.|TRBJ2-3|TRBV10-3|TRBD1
CAISRQGAGDTQYF
TGTGCCATCAGTAGACAGGGGGCAGGAGATACGCAGTATTTT
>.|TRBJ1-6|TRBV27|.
CASSSGVYPNSPLHF
TGTGCCAGCAGTTCGGGTGTTTACCCTAATTCACCCCTCCACTTT
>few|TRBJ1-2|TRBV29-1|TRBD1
CSVVLTGQTGYTF
TGCAGCGTTGTGTTGACAGGGCAAACTGGCTACACCTTC
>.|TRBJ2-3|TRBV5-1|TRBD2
CASRTSGTDTQYF
TGCGCCAGTCGGACTAGCGGAACAGATACGCAGTATTTT
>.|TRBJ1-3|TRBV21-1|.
CASSRDRGRRSGNTIYF
TGTGCCAGCAGCAGAGACAGGGGCCGTCGCTCTGGAAACACCATATATTTT
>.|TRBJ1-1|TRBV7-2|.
CASSPQPSREAFF
TGTGCCAGCAGCCCCCAGCCGTCCAGGGAAGCTTTCTTT
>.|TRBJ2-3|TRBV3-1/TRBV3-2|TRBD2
CASSLGTTYTDTQYF
TGTGCCAGCAGCCTTGGGACTACTTACACAGATACGCAGTATTTT
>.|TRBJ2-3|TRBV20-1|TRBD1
CSASKPGTGLFDTQYF
TGCAGTGCTAGTAAACCCGGGACAGGGCTTTTTGATACGCAGTATTTT
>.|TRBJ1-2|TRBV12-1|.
CASSSTSGQQDTTPTNYGYTF
TGTGCCAGCAGCTCGACCTCCGGACAGCAAGACACAACTCCTACTAACTATGGCTACACCTTC
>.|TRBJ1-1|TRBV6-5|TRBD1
CASSYSRQGTAFF
TGTGCCAGCAGTTACTCGCGACAGGGTACGGCTTTCTTT
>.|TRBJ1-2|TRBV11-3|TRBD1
CASSPRDRNYGYTF
TGTGCCAGCAGCCCCCGGGACAGAAACTATGGCTACACCTTC
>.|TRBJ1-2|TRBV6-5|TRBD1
CASSTDRVGYTF
TGTGCCAGCAGTACCGACAGGGTTGGCTACACCTTC
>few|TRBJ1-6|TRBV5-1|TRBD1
CASSTTTGTGLSPLHF
TGCGCCAGCAGCACGACGACCGGGACAGGGCTTTCACCCCTCCACTTT